This TCR beta chain appears in the sequencing data of a study of blood T cell repertoires in COVID-19. The wider study: Sample material is recorded as cDNA or gDNA derived from T cells, B-cell-depleted T cells, or PBMCs.

Germline trimming cut 0 bases from V and 0 bases from J; bases unmatched to any gene: 9. Germline-derived CDR1 and CDR2 are GTSNPN and SVGIG (reference sequence). This CDR3 has 19 amino acids. Residents of approximately 25 US areas, aged about 18 to 89 years, made up the participants. Participants were placed into cohorts based on the clinical history they reported. Original processing notes: Nucleated cell number was recorded as an estimate derived from reference gene primer amplification. The repertoire was sequenced with immunoSEQ multiplex PCR; TCRdb's copy has only in-frame clones and lacks some. The V and J calls and clone size come from that table; D and trimming were worked out from the DNA. The profile covers 350,000 to 450,000 clones, with approximately 91% appearing a single time and around 0.94% taken by the ten largest.

Input material: PBMCs or T cells enriched from blood (not recorded which). The chain couples TRBV30 to TRBJ2-6; 9 bases align to TRBD1. The TCR comes from a woman aged 40 to 49 who had been exposed to COVID-19. CDR3 amino acids: CAWSVMGTGLFSGANVLTF. In DNA, the CDR3 is TGTGCCTGGAGTGTAATGGGGACAGGGCTTTTCTCTGGGGCCAACGTCCTGACTTTC.